Each of the 5 T cell receptor beta chains below was sequenced from the same sample in a study of T-cell memory formation after mild COVID-19. TCRdb processed the 5' RACE reads anew with MiXCR; each CDR3 protein has one entry. Here the sample spans a few hundred thousand distinct CDR3 sequences, around 20% being singletons. The sequencing input was PBMCs or a T cell subset sorted from them (not recorded which). The source is a man aged 18 to 35 who had mild COVID-19 (a few samples of this study predate the infection). Cell type and time point are not known.

The chain links TRBV6-2 or TRBV6-3 to TRBJ2-3; no firm D call. Between the trimmed V and J ends, which lost 5 bases and 5 bases, there was a span of 8 bases. In germline, CDR1 is MNHEY, CDR2 SVGEGT. This CDR3 comprises 12 residues. The DNA for the CDR3 is TGTGCCAGCAGTCAATGGCGAGATACGCAGTATTTT. The encoded protein is CASSQWRDTQYF.

The rearrangement links TRBV10-2 to TRBJ1-5; TRBD1 might be the D (5 bases). The germline V gene encodes CDR1 WSHSY and CDR2 SAAADI. V was shortened by 3 bases and J by 3 bases, with 9 bases between the two germline ends. This CDR3 contains 14 residues. As DNA, the CDR3 is TGCGCCAGCAGTGACAGGGTGCCCAATCAGCCCCAGCATTTT. Protein: CASSDRVPNQPQHF.

The table lists this clonotype with a few counts. CDR3 sequence reads: CASSLRLAGGAYQETQYF. CDR3 nucleotides: TGTGCCAGCAGCTTAAGACTAGCGGGGGGAGCGTACCAAGAGACCCAGTACTTC. The gene calls are TRBV7-2 and TRBJ2-5; TRBD2 matches 13 bases. V was clipped by 2 bases and J by 0 bases; unmatched bases: 6. From germline, CDR1 is SGHTA and CDR2 FQGNSA. The CDR3 has 18 amino acids.

This chain joins TRBV4-3 and TRBJ1-4, with no clear D. Germline loops: CDR1 LGHNA, CDR2 YSLEER. V lost 0 bases and J 14 bases, leaving 10 bases between the germline ends. The CDR3 extends over 12 amino acids. CDR3 in DNA: TGCGCCAGCAGCCAAGATAGGCGGAGGCTGTTTTTT. Its protein product is CASSQDRRRLFF.

The chain carries TRBV28 and TRBJ1-2; D may be TRBD1 (6 bases). This CDR3 contains 14 residues. In germline, CDR1 is MDHEN, CDR2 SYDVKM. Trimming left V 5 bases short and J 8 bases short, with 18 bases between. CDR3 bases: TGTGCCAGCAGTCCCAGCCGGGGGGCGTGGGGCTACACCTTC. It codes for CASSPSRGAWGYTF.